Listed below are T cell receptor beta chains from one sample, sequenced in a study of control samples from healthy donors and cancer patients. The assay was immunoSEQ multiplex PCR, and TCRdb's table has in-frame clones only and misses some. This table lists about 200,000 clones. Sequencing used blood. All receptors derive from a young woman in good health. Each CDR3 is given with its conserved first and last residue. A D gene is named only where the DNA matches it firmly.

V	J	D	CDR3	DNA
TRBV2	TRBJ1-2	-	CASTPDINYGYTF	TGTGCCAGCACCCCAGACATTAACTATGGCTACACCTTC
TRBV5-1	TRBJ1-5	-	CASRTGVNQPQHF	TGCGCCAGCAGGACTGGAGTCAATCAGCCCCAGCATTTT
TRBV6-1	TRBJ2-1	TRBD1	CASSEEETGRLNEQFF	TGTGCCAGCAGTGAAGAAGAGACAGGGAGACTCAATGAGCAGTTCTTC
TRBV4-3	TRBJ1-4	TRBD1	CASSRGQGEEKLFF	TGCGCCAGCAGTCGGGGACAGGGGGAGGAAAAACTGTTTTTT
TRBV10-1	TRBJ2-1	TRBD2	CASSYGTSGGKGQFF	TGCGCCAGCAGTTATGGGACTAGCGGGGGGAAAGGGCAGTTCTTC
TRBV6-2/TRBV6-3	TRBJ2-5	-	CASSYSGLARETQYF	TGTGCCAGCAGTTACTCGGGGCTAGCCCGCGAGACCCAGTACTTC
TRBV5-1	TRBJ1-1	TRBD1	CASSYQGANTEAFF	TGCGCCAGCAGCTACCAGGGGGCGAACACTGAAGCTTTCTTT
TRBV28	TRBJ2-7	-	CASSFKPGRPSYEQYF	TGTGCCAGCAGTTTTAAGCCAGGCCGCCCCTCCTACGAGCAGTACTTC
TRBV20-1	TRBJ1-6	-	CSASVSAAAPINNSPLHF	TGCAGTGCTAGTGTGTCAGCCGCCGCCCCTATCAATAATTCACCCCTCCACTTT
TRBV5-1	TRBJ1-1	TRBD1	CASSLFEGAITEAFF	TGCGCCAGCAGCTTATTCGAGGGGGCAATCACTGAAGCTTTCTTT
TRBV7-9	TRBJ1-1	-	CASSLVQFEAFF	TGTGCCAGCAGCTTAGTTCAGTTTGAAGCTTTCTTT
TRBV5-5	TRBJ1-3	-	CASTYFISGNTIYF	TGTGCCAGCACCTACTTCATCTCCGGAAACACCATATATTTT
TRBV5-1	TRBJ1-1	-	CASSPGGGHTEAFF	TGCGCCAGCAGCCCTGGTGGGGGCCACACTGAAGCTTTCTTT
TRBV7-9	TRBJ1-2	-	CASSLTPGRNYGYTF	TGTGCCAGCAGCCTAACCCCGGGACGGAACTATGGCTACACCTTC
TRBV7-7	TRBJ2-2	TRBD1	CASSLTTGASGELFF	TGTGCTAGCAGCTTAACGACAGGGGCGTCCGGGGAGCTGTTTTTT
TRBV7-3	TRBJ2-3	TRBD2	CASSLGTSGGRNTQYF	TGTGCCAGCAGCTTGGGGACTAGCGGGGGCCGGAATACGCAGTATTTT
TRBV28	TRBJ2-4	-	CASSLWGVRQPLAKNIQYF	TGTGCCAGCAGTTTATGGGGCGTGAGACAGCCACTAGCCAAAAACATTCAGTACTTC
TRBV9	TRBJ2-7	-	CASSGLDSYEQYF	TGTGCCAGCAGCGGTTTGGACAGCTACGAGCAGTACTTC
TRBV12-3/TRBV12-4	TRBJ2-7	-	CASSLSTYEQYF	TGTGCCAGCAGTTTGAGCACCTACGAGCAGTACTTC
TRBV27	TRBJ2-7	-	CASSLVGLSYEQYF	TGTGCCAGCAGTCTCGTGGGCCTCTCCTACGAGCAGTACTTC
TRBV7-8	TRBJ2-7	TRBD1	CASSSRDRGAYEQYF	TGTGCCAGCAGCTCCCGGGACAGGGGAGCCTACGAGCAGTACTTC
TRBV12-3/TRBV12-4	TRBJ2-7	TRBD1	CAGRGTAGEQYF	TGTGCCGGCAGAGGGACAGCCGGCGAGCAGTACTTC
TRBV5-1	TRBJ2-7	-	CASRLLPTLADPRQYF	TGCGCCAGCCGCCTCCTCCCCACCCTGGCGGACCCTCGACAGTACTTC
TRBV28	TRBJ1-4	TRBD1	CASHGGTGNEKLFF	TGTGCCAGCCACGGGGGGACAGGCAATGAAAAACTGTTTTTT
TRBV11-2	TRBJ2-5	-	CASSLAGRETQYF	TGTGCCAGCAGCTTAGCAGGGCGGGAGACCCAGTACTTC
TRBV12-3/TRBV12-4	TRBJ1-2	TRBD1	CASSLQGFGYTF	TGTGCCAGCAGCTTACAGGGGTTTGGCTACACCTTC
TRBV19	TRBJ1-4	-	CASSREKLFF	TGTGCCAGTAGTCGGGAAAAACTGTTTTTT
TRBV12-3/TRBV12-4	TRBJ1-2	-	CASSFGQALGYTF	TGTGCCAGCAGTTTTGGACAAGCACTTGGCTACACCTTC
TRBV6-5	TRBJ2-3	TRBD1	CASSYFGQGTDTQYF	TGTGCCAGCAGTTACTTCGGACAGGGAACAGATACGCAGTATTTT
TRBV5-6	TRBJ1-2	-	CASTRGRGKGYGYTF	TGTGCCAGCACCCGAGGGAGGGGGAAGGGGTATGGCTACACCTTC
TRBV4-1	TRBJ2-1	TRBD2	CASSQAVVLAGFNEQFF	TGCGCCAGCAGCCAAGCTGTAGTACTAGCGGGGTTTAATGAGCAGTTCTTC
TRBV11-2	TRBJ2-7	-	CASSLDRNEQYF	TGTGCCAGCAGCTTAGATAGGAACGAGCAGTACTTC
TRBV7-8	TRBJ2-5	-	CASSSSLIRTEKETQYF	TGTGCCAGCAGCTCCAGTTTAATTAGGACAGAAAAAGAGACCCAGTACTTC
TRBV30	TRBJ1-4	-	CAWSRGGEKLFF	TGTGCCTGGAGTAGGGGTGGTGAAAAACTGTTTTTT
TRBV27	TRBJ1-4	TRBD1	CASSYSGGNEKLFF	TGTGCCAGCAGTTATTCAGGGGGTAATGAAAAACTGTTTTTT
TRBV29-1	TRBJ1-2	-	CSVGGGNYGYTF	TGCAGCGTGGGAGGGGGGAACTATGGCTACACCTTC
TRBV6-5	TRBJ2-2	TRBD1	CASSYSRGQGELFF	TGTGCCAGCAGTTACTCCAGGGGGCAGGGGGAGCTGTTTTTT
TRBV11-2	TRBJ1-2	TRBD1	CASTLIPTGAGGYTF	TGTGCCAGCACCCTTATCCCAACAGGGGCTGGTGGCTACACCTTC
TRBV27	TRBJ2-3	-	CASSGWDTPSTDTQYF	TGTGCCAGCAGTGGCTGGGACACCCCAAGCACAGATACGCAGTATTTT
TRBV3-1/TRBV3-2	TRBJ1-5	-	CASSQGQHSNQPQHF	TGTGCCAGCAGCCAAGGCCAACACAGCAATCAGCCCCAGCATTTT
TRBV12-5	TRBJ2-5	TRBD2	CASGLAGGRETQYF	TGTGCTAGTGGTTTGGCGGGGGGGCGTGAGACCCAGTACTTC
TRBV6-2/TRBV6-3	TRBJ2-3	TRBD2	CASSSGLAETDTQYF	TGTGCCAGCAGTTCTGGACTAGCGGAGACAGATACGCAGTATTTT
TRBV24-1	TRBJ1-1	-	CATSDLGRRENTEAFF	TGTGCCACCAGTGATTTAGGGCGTAGGGAGAACACTGAAGCTTTCTTT